This TCR beta chain was sequenced during a study of T cells in Graves' hyperthyroidism and ophthalmopathy. Study as a whole: Peripheral blood was taken when the disease was first diagnosed, before any treatment began.

This CDR3 has 15 amino acids. The germline V and J ends were trimmed by 3 bases and 6 bases, with 17 bases remaining between them. Under 3 months was the duration of disease in ophthalmopathy patients, who also had a Clinical Activity Score of at least 3 and a NOSPECS grade of at least 4. Thyroid ultrasound and orbital computed tomography, with clinical symptoms and serum thyroxine and TRAb, informed diagnoses. This clonotype appeared many times. Its antigen is not identified. Whole-study findings and limits: The model anticipated ophthalmopathy a median about six months pre-onset.

RNA transcripts gave rise to amplified TCR beta CDR3 regions. Initially, a first-round RT-PCR of the TCR CDR3 employed the HTBI primer set. A single record per CDR3 protein comes from TCRdb applying MiXCR to the multiplex PCR reads. The table lists 300,000 to 450,000 distinct CDR3 sequences, about 18% of them singletons, with 40% to 45% in the top ten. The receptor's source is a man aged 18 to 29 with Graves' ophthalmopathy. The chain recombines TRBV12-3 or TRBV12-4 with TRBJ1-1; D is uncertain. The sequencing input was blood. The CDR3 spells CASSFRTAGTAEAFF. The CDR3 DNA sequence: TGTGCCAGCAGTTTCCGGACGGCGGGAACGGCTGAAGCTTTCTTT.